This entry lists 32 T cell receptor beta chains sequenced from one sample in a study of cytomegalovirus exposure and HLA in healthy donors (dated by TCRdb to 2017 to 2019). The library was generated by the immunoSEQ multiplex PCR assay. For the multiplex PCR, a mixture combining 60 forward primers for TCR Vbeta segments and 13 reverse primers for TCR Jbeta segments was used. Held by TCRdb, this immuneACCESS table contains in-frame sequences only and omits some clones. Under half of the omission traces to an unresolved V gene where checked; the cause of the rest is unknown. The sample data list around 61,000 clones, and roughly 90% of these were observed just once. The ten most abundant clones make up approximately 1.5% of the sample. The sequenced material came from PBMCs. Receptor source: a man in his thirties or forties in good health and CMV-seropositive.

V gene TRBV6-5 combines with J gene TRBJ1-4; TRBD1 is a possible D gene (5 bases). The germline V gene encodes CDR1 MNHEY and CDR2 SVGAGI. With 5 bases removed from V and 4 bases from J, the gap between germline ends came to 11 bases. This CDR3 is built from 14 residues. For the CDR3, the DNA is TGTGCCAGCAGTGCGGGACGGATTAATGAAAAACTGTTTTTT. Translation gives CASSAGRINEKLFF.

The chain uses TRBV7-9 and TRBJ1-5; D gene ambiguous. The CDR3 contains 13 residues. Germline V CDR1 and CDR2: SEHNR, FQNEAQ (reference sequence). Trimming cost V 10 bases and J 6 bases, with 16 bases left between them. CDR3 protein: CATLGHPGQPQHF. Here the CDR3 DNA reads TGTGCCACCCTAGGCCATCCGGGTCAGCCCCAGCATTTT.

The V gene is TRBV28, the J gene TRBJ1-3, with unresolved D. The CDR3 is 15 amino acids. Trimming stripped 1 base from V and 0 bases from J, with 7 bases between. The germline CDR1 and CDR2 sequences are MDHEN and SYDVKM. The CDR3 protein is CASSLLPSSGNTIYF. CDR3 nucleotides: TGTGCCAGCAGTTTATTACCCAGCTCTGGAAACACCATATATTTT.

This sequence joins TRBV5-6 and TRBJ2-1; 12 nucleotides match TRBD2. This CDR3 comprises 18 residues. The germline gives CDR1 SGHDT, CDR2 YYEEEE. Trimming at V came to 1 base and at J to 8 bases, leaving 13 bases not matched to a gene. CDR3 loop: CASSLMTSGSGIRYEQFF. The CDR3 DNA reads TGTGCCAGCAGCTTGATGACTAGCGGGAGTGGGATACGATATGAGCAGTTCTTC.

This clone was observed a handful of times. The chain uses TRBV5-1 and TRBJ1-2; TRBD1 matches 7 bases. The CDR3 spans 16 residues. Germline V gives CDR1 SGHRS, CDR2 YFSETQ. V dropped 0 bases and J dropped 1; count of bases not matched to a gene: 6. CDR3 nucleotide sequence: TGCGCCAGCAGCTTGGGACACAGGGGTCTTAACTATGGCTACACCTTC. Translated: CASSLGHRGLNYGYTF.

The chain combines TRBV11-2 with TRBJ2-5; TRBD1 agrees at 8 bases. The J call could be wrong; TRBJ2-7 is a better fit for the DNA end. CDR3 length equals 16 residues. Germline loops: CDR1 SGHAT, CDR2 FQNNGV. This chain's CDR3 is CASSLVPGTGDYEQYF. As DNA, the CDR3 is TGTGCCAGCAGCTTAGTCCCCGGGACAGGAGACTACGAGCAGTACTTC.

As regards this clone: Its ends do not fully match the called genes, so a read error is possible. The gene calls are TRBV4-1 and TRBJ1-1, with D hard to call. Germline V CDR1 and CDR2: MGHRA, YSYEKL. The CDR3 covers 15 residues. Written as DNA, the CDR3 is TGCGCCAGCACCCAAGACCGAGGCGGTTTCACTGAAGCTTTCTTT. It encodes CASTQDRGGFTEAFF.

This clone has just one count. J is TRBJ1-1 and V is TRBV29-1; TRBD1 agrees at 7 bases. The CDR3 has 13 residues. Germline CDR1 and CDR2: SQVTM and ANQGSEA. V dropped 8 bases and J dropped 7; count of bases not matched to a gene: 13. The CDR3: CSHGTVLSFEAFF. CDR3 nucleotides: TGCAGCCATGGGACAGTTCTGTCCTTTGAAGCTTTCTTT.

The chain employs TRBV30 and TRBJ1-2; D is uncertain. Germline V gene data show CDR1 as GTSNPN and CDR2 as SVGIG (reference sequence). The CDR3 is 13 residues long. Deletions cut 4 bases from V and 3 bases from J, with 12 bases between. CDR3 bases: TGTGCCTGGAACCCCCAACGGTACTATGGCTACACCTTC. Its translation: CAWNPQRYYGYTF.

As concerns this clone: At one end the junction does not follow the germline gene, possibly because of a read error. J is TRBJ2-7 and V is TRBV7-9, with TRBD2 as a possible D gene (5 bases). Germline V gives CDR1 SEHNR, CDR2 FQNEAQ (reference sequence). The CDR3 has 15 residues. The CDR3: CSSSLAMTGNYEQYF. The CDR3 nucleotides are TGTTCCAGCAGCTTAGCTATGACGGGGAACTACGAGCAGTACTTC.

This clone showed up just once. This chain links TRBV4-3 with TRBJ1-2; tentatively, D is TRBD1 (6 bases). Germline CDR1 and CDR2: LGHNA and YSLEER. Trimming pared 0 bases from V and 4 bases from J, leaving 18 bases between. The CDR3 consists of 17 residues. The DNA of the CDR3 is TGCGCCAGCAGCCAAGAAATGGGGGCAGGCCCCATCTATGGCTACACCTTC. As protein: CASSQEMGAGPIYGYTF.

The genes are TRBV10-3 and TRBJ2-3; 7 nucleotides line up with TRBD2. Germline V gene lookup returns CDR1 ENHRY and CDR2 SYGVKD. Losses at the gene ends were 10 bases for V and 2 bases for J; bases not matched to a gene: 3. The CDR3 totals 12 residues. This CDR3 is CATGTNTDTQYF. CDR3 DNA: TGTGCCACCGGGACTAACACAGATACGCAGTATTTT.

This clone appeared a few times. The chain joins TRBV5-6 to TRBJ2-3, with 12 bases lining up with TRBD2. Trimming at V came to 4 bases and at J to 2 bases, leaving 14 bases not matched to a gene. Germline V gene sequence: CDR1 SGHDT, CDR2 YYEEEE. The CDR3 has 19 amino acids. CDR3 nucleotide sequence: TGTGCCAGCAGCGACCGGACTAGCGGGGTTTTTTCGGCCACAGATACGCAGTATTTT. Protein product: CASSDRTSGVFSATDTQYF.

The gene calls are TRBV2 and TRBJ2-2; 9 bases agree with TRBD2. From germline, CDR1 is SNHLY and CDR2 FYNNEI. CDR3 length equals 15 residues. The junction had 1 base not matched to a gene; V was cut back by 5 bases and J by 0 bases. The CDR3 sequence: CASSRLAANTGELFF. CDR3 nucleotides: TGTGCCAGCAGTAGACTAGCGGCGAACACCGGGGAGCTGTTTTTT.

The chain couples TRBV2 to TRBJ2-2, with 7 positions matching TRBD2. The junction had 6 bases not matched to a gene; V was cut back by 6 bases and J by 5 bases. This CDR3 region has 14 residues. Germline values: CDR1 SNHLY, CDR2 FYNNEI. CDR3: CASRGRVVTGELFF. The CDR3 bases are TGTGCCAGCAGAGGGAGGGTGGTTACCGGGGAGCTGTTTTTT. Drawing the rest from reference TRBV2 and TRBJ2-2, the complete variable domain is EPEVTQTPSHQVTQMGQEVILRCVPISNHLYFYWYRQILGQKVEFLVSFYNNEISEKSEIFDDQFSVERPDGSNFTLKIRSTKLEDSAMYFCASRGRVVTGELFFGEGSRLTVL.

This clone was detected a few times. Within the sample, other DNA sequences also encode this same CDR3. The chain couples TRBV2 to TRBJ1-6; 10 bases fit TRBD1. Trimming took 4 bases from V and 4 from J; bases not matched to a gene: 1. This CDR3 has 15 amino acids. In germline, CDR1 is SNHLY, CDR2 FYNNEI. CDR3 DNA sequence: TGTGCCAGCAGTGGGACAGGGGGTTATAATTCACCCCTCCACTTT. Protein: CASSGTGGYNSPLHF. Complete variable domain (other parts from reference TRBV2 and TRBJ1-6): EPEVTQTPSHQVTQMGQEVILRCVPISNHLYFYWYRQILGQKVEFLVSFYNNEISEKSEIFDDQFSVERPDGSNFTLKIRSTKLEDSAMYFCASSGTGGYNSPLHFGNGTRLTVT.

The chain combines TRBV7-9 with TRBJ2-1, with 8 bases aligning to TRBD2. Germline V gene lookup returns CDR1 SEHNR and CDR2 FQNEAQ (reference sequence). The CDR3 totals 14 residues. V trimming: 3 bases; J trimming: 8 bases; junction bases outside the gene matches: 6. The CDR3 DNA sequence: TGTGCCAGCAGCTTGAGCGGGAGCGTGGATGAGCAGTTCTTC. It is translated as CASSLSGSVDEQFF.

This clone was seen only once. This rearrangement joins TRBV6-5 to TRBJ2-7; 9 bases fit TRBD1. The germline V gene encodes CDR1 MNHEY and CDR2 SVGAGI. The CDR3 is made up of 13 amino acids. With V trimmed by 5 bases and J by 7 bases, 6 bases remained unmatched. Written as DNA, the CDR3 is TGTGCCAGCAGTCGACAGGGGGTGGGAGAGCAGTACTTC. It yields the protein CASSRQGVGEQYF.

This clone was detected once. The gene calls are TRBV18 and TRBJ2-7; 8 bases are a match to TRBD2. The trim removed 3 bases at V and 5 bases at J, leaving 15 bases unmatched. CDR3 length: 17 amino acids. Germline CDR1 and CDR2: KGHSH and LQKENI. As DNA, the CDR3 is TGTGCCAGCTCACCTCCACTGGGACTAGAAGAGAGGGACGAGCAGTACTTC. Translating gives CASSPPLGLEERDEQYF.

CDR3 DNA: TGCGCCAGCAGCCATATACAGGATAGCAATCAGCCCCAGCATTTT. This encodes CASSHIQDSNQPQHF. The chain couples TRBV4-1 to TRBJ1-5; D is perhaps TRBD1 (5 bases). The V and J ends lost 3 bases and 0 bases respectively, with 9 bases between them. Per the germline V gene, CDR1 is MGHRA and CDR2 is YSYEKL. This CDR3 contains 15 residues.

CDR3 bases: TGCGCCAGCAGCTTATCTACAGGGAACCGGAACACTGAAGCTTTCTTT. The encoded protein is CASSLSTGNRNTEAFF. This chain connects TRBV5-1 to TRBJ1-1; perhaps TRBD1 as D (6 bases). The CDR3 sequence is 16 residues long. V was trimmed by 2 bases and J by 1 base, leaving 15 bases between them. Per germline, CDR1 SGHRS and CDR2 YFSETQ.

CDR3 loop: CASSFSSGPYEQYF. The CDR3 DNA reads TGTGCCAGCAGTTTTTCTAGCGGGCCCTACGAGCAGTACTTC. The rearrangement links TRBV27 to TRBJ2-5; 8 nucleotides match TRBD2. Gene TRBJ2-7 matches the end of the DNA better, so the J call may be wrong. CDR1 and CDR2 (germline): MNHEY, SMNVEV (reference sequence). The CDR3 has 14 amino acids.

This chain uses TRBV30 with TRBJ2-3, with 7 bases that match TRBD2. The CDR3 is 13 amino acids. Germline loops: CDR1 GTSNPN, CDR2 SVGIG (reference sequence). Trimming cost V 3 bases and J 6 bases; bases outside gene matches: 6. The CDR3 nucleotides are TGTGCCTGGAGAAACGGGAGGAAGGATACGCAGTATTTT. It translates to CAWRNGRKDTQYF.

The gene calls are TRBV25-1 and TRBJ1-1, with TRBD1 identical over 8 bases. V shed 4 bases and J 5 bases; nucleotides not matched to a gene: 12. Germline CDR1 reads MGHDK; CDR2 reads SYGVNS. CDR3 length: 16 amino acids. CDR3 DNA sequence: TGTGCCAGCAGTGCCTATGGAGGGACAGGTCGGACTGAAGCTTTCTTT. Amino acids: CASSAYGGTGRTEAFF.

J is TRBJ2-1 and V is TRBV5-1; perhaps TRBD2 as D (5 bases). Trimming left V 0 bases short and J 6 bases short, with 10 bases between. The CDR3 runs to 14 residues. Looked up from germline, CDR1 is SGHRS and CDR2 is YFSETQ. CDR3 DNA: TGCGCCAGCAGCTTGGGCACTAGTCGCAATGAGCAGTTCTTC. Residues: CASSLGTSRNEQFF.

The V and J genes are TRBV15 and TRBJ2-5, with a possible D match to TRBD1 (5 bases). The germline V gene has CDR1 LNHNV and CDR2 YYDKDF (reference sequence). Trimming removed 5 bases from V and 2 bases from J, with 15 bases in between. The CDR3 has 15 amino acids. The CDR3 DNA is TGTGCCACCAGCGGCCCGTTTGCAGGGCAAGAGACCCAGTACTTC. Its translation: CATSGPFAGQETQYF.

The gene calls are TRBV5-6 and TRBJ2-6; D uncertain. The CDR3 length is 15 residues. The V end was cut by 5 bases, the J end by 0 bases, with 9 bases between. CDR1 and CDR2 from the germline V gene are SGHDT and YYEEEE. The CDR3 loop reads CASRPVLSGANVLTF. CDR3 DNA: TGTGCCAGCAGACCGGTTCTCTCTGGGGCCAACGTCCTGACTTTC.

CDR3 nucleotides: TGTGCCAGCAGTCCAAGGTGGACAGGGGGCAGGTACGAGCAGTACTTC. It codes for CASSPRWTGGRYEQYF. V is TRBV28 and J is TRBJ2-5; 11 bases fit TRBD1. TRBJ2-7 matches the DNA end more closely, so the J call is doubtful. Germline lookup yields CDR1 MDHEN and CDR2 SYDVKM. The CDR3 runs 16 residues.

The chain combines TRBV5-1 with TRBJ2-2; D perhaps matches TRBD2 (7 bases). Germline CDR1 SGHRS, CDR2 YFSETQ. The CDR3 totals 15 residues. V was pared by 1 base and J by 4 bases, with 11 bases between. In nucleotides, the CDR3 is TGCGCCAGCAGCTTGAATAGGGGGGGCACCGGGGAGCTGTTTTTT. It translates to CASSLNRGGTGELFF.

J is TRBJ2-3 and V is TRBV30, with D perhaps matching TRBD2 (5 bases). Germline V gene data show CDR1 as GTSNPN and CDR2 as SVGIG (reference sequence). The CDR3 has 14 amino acids. The V end was cut by 0 bases, the J end by 1 base, with 8 bases between. The CDR3 protein is CAWSVGGGTDTQYF. The CDR3 DNA reads as TGTGCCTGGAGTGTCGGAGGCGGCACAGATACGCAGTATTTT.

The chain recombines TRBV4-3 with TRBJ1-2; no definite D call. The CDR3 is made up of 15 amino acids. Germline lookup yields CDR1 LGHNA and CDR2 YSLEER. V dropped 0 bases and J dropped 2 bases, with 10 bases sitting between them. The CDR3 nucleotides are TGCGCCAGCAGCCAAGATTTTAGCTCGAACTATGGCTACACCTTC. It encodes CASSQDFSSNYGYTF.

V gene TRBV19 combines with J gene TRBJ2-3; D gene unclear. The CDR3 length is 14 residues. CDR1 and CDR2 (germline): LNHDA, SQIVND (reference sequence). V was trimmed by 0 bases and J by 3 bases, leaving 7 bases between them. The CDR3 bases are TGTGCCAGTAGTATAGATTCGGTGACAGATACGCAGTATTTT. This gives the protein CASSIDSVTDTQYF.